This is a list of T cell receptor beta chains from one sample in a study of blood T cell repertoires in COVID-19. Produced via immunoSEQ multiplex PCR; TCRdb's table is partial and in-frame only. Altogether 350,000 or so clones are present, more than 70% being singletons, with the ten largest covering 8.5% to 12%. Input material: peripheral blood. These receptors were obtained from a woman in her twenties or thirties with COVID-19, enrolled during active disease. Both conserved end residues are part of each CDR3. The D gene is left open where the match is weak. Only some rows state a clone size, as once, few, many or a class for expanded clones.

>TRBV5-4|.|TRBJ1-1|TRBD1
TGTGCCAGCAGCTTCCCTCAGGGGGATTTCACTGAAGCTTTCTTT
CASSFPQGDFTEAFF
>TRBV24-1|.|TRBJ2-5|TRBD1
TGTGCCACCAGTGATTCTGGGACAGGGGATGCCCAGTACTTC
CATSDSGTGDAQYF
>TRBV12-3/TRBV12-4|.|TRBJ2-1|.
TGTGCCAGCAGTTCCTCTAGGCTGGAGCAGTTCTTC
CASSSSRLEQFF
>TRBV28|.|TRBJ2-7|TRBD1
TGTGCCAGCAGTTTATGGGGACAGGGTCGGTACGAGCAGTACTTC
CASSLWGQGRYEQYF
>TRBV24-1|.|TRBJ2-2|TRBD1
TGTGCCGCCAGGGGGCGAAACACCGGGGAGCTGTTTTTT
CAARGRNTGELFF
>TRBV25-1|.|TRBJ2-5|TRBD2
TGTGCCAGCAGTCACCTGAGACTAGCGGGAGGCCAAGAGACCCAGTACTTC
CASSHLRLAGGQETQYF
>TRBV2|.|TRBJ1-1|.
TGTGCCAGCAGTGACCAGGGCTTCAGTACTGAAGCTTTCTTT
CASSDQGFSTEAFF
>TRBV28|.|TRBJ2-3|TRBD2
TGTGCCAGCAGTTTATTGGGTCTAGCGGGAAGTACGCAGTATTTT
CASSLLGLAGSTQYF
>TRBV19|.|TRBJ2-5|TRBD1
TGTGCCAGTAATAATAATCCGGGACAGGGGCAGGAGACCCAGTACTTC
CASNNNPGQGQETQYF
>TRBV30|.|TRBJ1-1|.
TGTGCCTGGAGTGTACAGAGGGCCCAGGGGGCTTTCTTT
CAWSVQRAQGAFF
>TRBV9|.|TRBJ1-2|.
TGTGCCAGCAGCATCCGGGAGGGGGGCCCTAACTATGGCTACACCTTC
CASSIREGGPNYGYTF
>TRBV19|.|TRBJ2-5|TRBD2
TGTGCCAGTAGTATAGGGGGACTAGCGGGAGGTCCCCAGTACTTC
CASSIGGLAGGPQYF
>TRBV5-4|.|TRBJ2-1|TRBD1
TGTGCCAGCAGCCCAGGGGGCAGGGCGAATCGTGAGCAGTTCTTC
CASSPGGRANREQFF
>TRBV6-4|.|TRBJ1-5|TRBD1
TGTGCCAGCACCGGACAGGGGACGAGCAATCAGCCCCAGCATTTT
CASTGQGTSNQPQHF
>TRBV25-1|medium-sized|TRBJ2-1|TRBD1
TGTGCCAGCAGTGGGACAGGGGGAGTGAATGAGCAGTTCTTC
CASSGTGGVNEQFF
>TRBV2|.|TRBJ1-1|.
TGTGCCAGCAGGAGGGGGGGCACTGAAGCTTTCTTT
CASRRGGTEAFF
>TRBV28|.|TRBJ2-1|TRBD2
TGTGCCAGCAGCCCCATTGGGACTAGCAATGAGCAGTTCTTC
CASSPIGTSNEQFF
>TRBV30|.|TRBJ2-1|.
TGTGCCTGGAGTGAGTCAGCGTCCTACAATGAGCAGTTCTTC
CAWSESASYNEQFF
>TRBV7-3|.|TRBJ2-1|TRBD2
TGTGCCAGCAGTCAGAAACCGGGACTAGCGGGGAATGAGCAGTTCTTC
CASSQKPGLAGNEQFF
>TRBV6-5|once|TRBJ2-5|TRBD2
TGTGCCGCGAGGACTAGCGTAAGGGAGACCCAGTACTTC
CAARTSVRETQYF
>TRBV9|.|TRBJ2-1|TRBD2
TGTGCCAGCAGCACGGGACTAGCGGGAGTCGCTAATGAGCAGTTCTTC
CASSTGLAGVANEQFF
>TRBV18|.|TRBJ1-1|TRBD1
TGTGCCAGCTCACCACAGGTTGGGACAGGGTCTGAAGCTTTCTTT
CASSPQVGTGSEAFF
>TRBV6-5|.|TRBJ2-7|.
TGTGCCAGCAGTTACTCCACGGGCGGAGGGGCGCAGTACTTC
CASSYSTGGGAQYF
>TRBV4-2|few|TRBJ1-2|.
TGTGCCAGCAGCCAAGGGGAGACGGAATATGGCTACACCTTC
CASSQGETEYGYTF
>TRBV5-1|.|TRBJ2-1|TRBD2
TGCGCCAGCAGCCCGGGGACTAGCGGGAGTATAGACAATGAGCAGTTCTTC
CASSPGTSGSIDNEQFF
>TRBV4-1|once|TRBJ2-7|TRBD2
TGCGCCAGCAGCCAGATCACTAGCGGGACATACGAGCAGTACTTC
CASSQITSGTYEQYF
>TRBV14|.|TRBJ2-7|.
TGTGCCAGCAGCCGTCAGGGGTCCTACGAGCAGTACTTC
CASSRQGSYEQYF
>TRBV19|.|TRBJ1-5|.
TGTGCCAGTCTCAGCGGGCCCTATAGCAATCAGCCCCAGCATTTT
CASLSGPYSNQPQHF
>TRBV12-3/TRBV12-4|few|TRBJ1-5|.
TGTGCCAGCAGTGGACAGAATCAGCCCCAGCATTTT
CASSGQNQPQHF
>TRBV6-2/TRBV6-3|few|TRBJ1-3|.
TGTGCCAGCAGTTGGAGACAGCCGAGCTCTGGAAACACCATATATTTT
CASSWRQPSSGNTIYF
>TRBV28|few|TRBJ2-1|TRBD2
TGTGCCAGCAGATCGGGACTAGAGAAGAATGAGCAGTTCTTC
CASRSGLEKNEQFF
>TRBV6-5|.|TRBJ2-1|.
TGTGCCAGCAGTTACTCGGCGGGTAGGGCATCTGAGCAGTTCTTC
CASSYSAGRASEQFF
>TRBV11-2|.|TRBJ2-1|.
TGTGCCAGCAGCGCTCGGACCGGGACATCTTACAATGAGCAGTTCTTC
CASSARTGTSYNEQFF
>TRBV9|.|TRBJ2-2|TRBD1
TGTGCCAGCAGCGCCCAGGGGGCTGGCACCGGGGAGCTGTTTTTT
CASSAQGAGTGELFF
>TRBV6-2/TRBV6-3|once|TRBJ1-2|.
TGTGCCAGCAGTTCCCCCGGGGTGGTTAACTATGGCTACACCTTC
CASSSPGVVNYGYTF
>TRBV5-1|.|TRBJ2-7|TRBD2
TGCGCCAGCAGCTGGGGGGGTAGCGGCTATACCTACGAGCAGTACTTC
CASSWGGSGYTYEQYF
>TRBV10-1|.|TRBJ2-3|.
TGCGCCAGCAGTGAGGGCGGGATCACAGATACGCAGTATTTT
CASSEGGITDTQYF
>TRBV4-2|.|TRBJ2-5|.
TGTGCCAGCAGCCAAGATATGCGAGGGGAGACCCAGTACTTC
CASSQDMRGETQYF
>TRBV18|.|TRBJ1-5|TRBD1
TGTGCCAGCTCACCAGACAGGGATCAGCCCCAGCATTTT
CASSPDRDQPQHF
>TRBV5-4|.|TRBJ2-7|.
TGTGCCAGCAGCTTGGCCCTCGGAGGGGCCGGGTCCTACGAGCAGTACTTC
CASSLALGGAGSYEQYF
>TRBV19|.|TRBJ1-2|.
TGTGCCAGTAGTATCAGGACAGCCTATGGCTACACCTTC
CASSIRTAYGYTF
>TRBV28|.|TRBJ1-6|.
TGTGCCAGCAGTTTCAGTTCACCCCTCCACTTT
CASSFSSPLHF